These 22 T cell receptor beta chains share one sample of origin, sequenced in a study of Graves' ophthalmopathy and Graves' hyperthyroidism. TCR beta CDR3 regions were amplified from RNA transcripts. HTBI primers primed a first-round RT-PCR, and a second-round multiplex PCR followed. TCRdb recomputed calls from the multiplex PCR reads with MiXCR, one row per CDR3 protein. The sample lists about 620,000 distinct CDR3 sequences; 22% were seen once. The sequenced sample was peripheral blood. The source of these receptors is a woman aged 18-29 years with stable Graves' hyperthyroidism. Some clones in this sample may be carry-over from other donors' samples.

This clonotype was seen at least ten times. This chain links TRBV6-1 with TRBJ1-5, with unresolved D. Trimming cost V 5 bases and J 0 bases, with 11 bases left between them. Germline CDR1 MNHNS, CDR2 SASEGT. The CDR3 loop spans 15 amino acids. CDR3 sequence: CASSPVRSSNQPQHF. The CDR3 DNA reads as TGTGCCAGCAGTCCCGTTCGATCTAGCAATCAGCCCCAGCATTTT.

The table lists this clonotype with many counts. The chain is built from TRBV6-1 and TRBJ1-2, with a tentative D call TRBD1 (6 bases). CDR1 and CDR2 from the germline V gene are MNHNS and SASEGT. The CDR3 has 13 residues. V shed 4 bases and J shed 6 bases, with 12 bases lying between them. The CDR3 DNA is TGTGCCAGCAGTGCAACAGGGTACAATGGCTACACCTTC. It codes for CASSATGYNGYTF.

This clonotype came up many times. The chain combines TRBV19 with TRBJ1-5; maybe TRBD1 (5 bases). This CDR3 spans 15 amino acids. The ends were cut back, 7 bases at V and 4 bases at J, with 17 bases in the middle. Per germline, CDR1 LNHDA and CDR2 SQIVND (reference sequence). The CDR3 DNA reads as TGTGCCAGTAAATGGGAGCAGGGCCGGAATCAGCCCCAGCATTTT. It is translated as CASKWEQGRNQPQHF.

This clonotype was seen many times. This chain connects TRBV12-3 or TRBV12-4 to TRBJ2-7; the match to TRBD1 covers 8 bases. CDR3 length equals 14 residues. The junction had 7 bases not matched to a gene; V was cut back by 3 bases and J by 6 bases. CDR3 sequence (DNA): TGTGCCAGCAGTTTGCGACAGGGGCTAGGCGAGCAGTACTTC. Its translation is CASSLRQGLGEQYF.

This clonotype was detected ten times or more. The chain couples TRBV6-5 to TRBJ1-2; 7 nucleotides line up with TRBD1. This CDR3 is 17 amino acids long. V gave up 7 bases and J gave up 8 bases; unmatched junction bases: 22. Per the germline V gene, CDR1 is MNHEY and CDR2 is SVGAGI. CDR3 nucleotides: TGTGCCAGCATCGTCCGGGACAGCGGCCACCCTGTCTGGGGCTACACCTTC. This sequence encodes CASIVRDSGHPVWGYTF.

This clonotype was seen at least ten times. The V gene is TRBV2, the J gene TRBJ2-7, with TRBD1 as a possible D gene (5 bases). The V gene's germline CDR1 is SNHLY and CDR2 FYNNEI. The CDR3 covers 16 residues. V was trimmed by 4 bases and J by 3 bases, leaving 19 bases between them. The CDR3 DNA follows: TGTGCCAGCAGTGCCACACACGGAAGAGACAGCTACGAGCAGTACTTC. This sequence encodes CASSATHGRDSYEQYF.

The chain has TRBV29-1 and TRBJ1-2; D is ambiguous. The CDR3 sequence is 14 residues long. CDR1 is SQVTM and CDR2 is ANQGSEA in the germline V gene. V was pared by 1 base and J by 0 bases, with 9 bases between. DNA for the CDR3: TGCAGCGTTGAAGGGGCAAGAGCTAACTATGGCTACACCTTC. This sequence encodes CSVEGARANYGYTF.

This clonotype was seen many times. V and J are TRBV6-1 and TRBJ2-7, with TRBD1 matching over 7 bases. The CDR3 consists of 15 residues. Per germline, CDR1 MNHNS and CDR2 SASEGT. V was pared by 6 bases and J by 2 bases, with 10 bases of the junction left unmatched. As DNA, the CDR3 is TGTGCCAGCAGCCCTTTACAGGGGCGCGCCTACGAGCAGTACTTC. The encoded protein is CASSPLQGRAYEQYF.

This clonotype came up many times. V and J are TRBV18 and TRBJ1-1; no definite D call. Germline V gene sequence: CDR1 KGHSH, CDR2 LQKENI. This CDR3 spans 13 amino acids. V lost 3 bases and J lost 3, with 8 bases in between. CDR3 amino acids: CASSPLGDTEAFF. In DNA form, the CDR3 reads TGTGCCAGCTCACCCCTGGGTGACACTGAAGCTTTCTTT.

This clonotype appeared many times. The CDR3: CASSARAYEQYF. The CDR3 DNA reads as TGTGCCAGCAGTGCCAGGGCCTACGAGCAGTACTTC. V and J are TRBV2 and TRBJ2-7, with D maybe TRBD1 (5 bases). CDR3 length: 12 amino acids. Germline CDR1 SNHLY, CDR2 FYNNEI. V lost 4 bases and J 2 bases, leaving 6 bases between the germline ends.

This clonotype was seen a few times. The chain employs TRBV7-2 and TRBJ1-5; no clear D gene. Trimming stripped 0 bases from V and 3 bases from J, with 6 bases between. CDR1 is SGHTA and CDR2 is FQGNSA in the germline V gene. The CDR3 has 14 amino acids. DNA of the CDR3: TGTGCCAGCAGCTTAGCGGGGAACAATCAGCCCCAGCATTTT. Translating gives CASSLAGNNQPQHF.

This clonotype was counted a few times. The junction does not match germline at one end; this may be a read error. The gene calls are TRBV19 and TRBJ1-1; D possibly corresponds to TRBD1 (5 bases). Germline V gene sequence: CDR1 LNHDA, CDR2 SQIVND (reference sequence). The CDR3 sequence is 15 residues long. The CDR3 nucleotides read TGTGCCCGTAGTATCCCGGGAGGGGTGGACACTGAAGCTTTCTTT. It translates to CARSIPGGVDTEAFF.

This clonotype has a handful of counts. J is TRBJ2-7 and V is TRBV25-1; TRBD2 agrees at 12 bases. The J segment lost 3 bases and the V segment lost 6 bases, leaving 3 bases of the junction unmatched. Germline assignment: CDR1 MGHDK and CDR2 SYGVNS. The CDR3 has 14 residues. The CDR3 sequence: CASSGLAGRYEQYF. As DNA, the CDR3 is TGTGCCAGCAGCGGACTAGCGGGACGCTACGAGCAGTACTTC.

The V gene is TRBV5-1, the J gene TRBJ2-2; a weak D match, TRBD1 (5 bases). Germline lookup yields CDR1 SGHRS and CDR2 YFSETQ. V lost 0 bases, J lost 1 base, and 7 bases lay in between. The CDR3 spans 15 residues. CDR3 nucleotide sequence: TGCGCCAGCAGCTTGGGACAGATGAACACCGGGGAGCTGTTTTTT. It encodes CASSLGQMNTGELFF.

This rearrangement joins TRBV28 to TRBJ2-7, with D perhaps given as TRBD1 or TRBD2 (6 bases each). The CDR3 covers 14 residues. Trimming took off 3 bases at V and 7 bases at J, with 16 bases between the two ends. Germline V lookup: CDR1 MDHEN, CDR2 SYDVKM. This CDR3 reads CASSLFSGGGEQYF. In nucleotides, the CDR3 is TGTGCCAGCAGTTTGTTTAGCGGAGGGGGGGAGCAGTACTTC.

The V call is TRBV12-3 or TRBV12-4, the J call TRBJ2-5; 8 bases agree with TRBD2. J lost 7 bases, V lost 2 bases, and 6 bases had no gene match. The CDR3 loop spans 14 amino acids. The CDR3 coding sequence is TGTGCCAGCAGTTTAACGGGAGGGGACACGACCCAGTACTTC. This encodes CASSLTGGDTTQYF.

CDR3 protein: CSASDPGDTQYF. The CDR3 nucleotides are TGCAGTGCTAGTGACCCAGGGGATACGCAGTATTTT. The chain couples TRBV20-1 to TRBJ2-3; perhaps TRBD1 as D (5 bases). Trimming removed 3 bases from V and 6 bases from J, with 10 bases in between. Germline-derived CDR1 and CDR2 are DFQATT and SNEGSKA (reference sequence). The CDR3 is 12 amino acids.

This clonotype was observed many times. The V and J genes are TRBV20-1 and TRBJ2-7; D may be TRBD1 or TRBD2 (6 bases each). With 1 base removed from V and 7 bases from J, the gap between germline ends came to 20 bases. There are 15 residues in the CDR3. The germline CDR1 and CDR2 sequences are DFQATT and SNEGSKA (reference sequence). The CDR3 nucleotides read TGCAGTGCTAGAGTACCCGGGACTCCTAGGGGGGAGCAGTACTTC. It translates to CSARVPGTPRGEQYF.

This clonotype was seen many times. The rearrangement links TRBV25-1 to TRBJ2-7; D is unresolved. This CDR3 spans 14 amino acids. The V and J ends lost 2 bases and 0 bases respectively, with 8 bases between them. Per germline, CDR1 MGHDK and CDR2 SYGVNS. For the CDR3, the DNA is TGTGCCAGCAGTGAAGGGCAACTCTCCTACGAGCAGTACTTC. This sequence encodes CASSEGQLSYEQYF.

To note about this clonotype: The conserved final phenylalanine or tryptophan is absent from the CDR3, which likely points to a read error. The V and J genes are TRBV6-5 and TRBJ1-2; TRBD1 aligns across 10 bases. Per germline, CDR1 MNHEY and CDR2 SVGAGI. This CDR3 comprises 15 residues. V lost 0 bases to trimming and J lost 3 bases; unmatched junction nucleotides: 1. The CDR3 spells CASSYSGQGDYGYTI. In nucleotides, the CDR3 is TGTGCCAGCAGTTACTCCGGACAGGGGGACTATGGCTACACCATC.

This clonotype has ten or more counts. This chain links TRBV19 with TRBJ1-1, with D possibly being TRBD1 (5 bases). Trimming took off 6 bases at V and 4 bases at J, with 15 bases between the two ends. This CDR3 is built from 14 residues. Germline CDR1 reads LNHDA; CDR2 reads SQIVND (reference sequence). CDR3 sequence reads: CASRLSYQGTEAFF. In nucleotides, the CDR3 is TGTGCCAGTAGACTATCTTACCAGGGCACTGAAGCTTTCTTT.

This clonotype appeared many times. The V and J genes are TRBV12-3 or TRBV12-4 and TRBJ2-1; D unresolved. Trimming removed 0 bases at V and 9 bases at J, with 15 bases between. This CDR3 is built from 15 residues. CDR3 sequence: CASSLASPHWSEQFF. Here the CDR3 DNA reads TGTGCCAGCAGTTTAGCTAGTCCCCATTGGAGTGAGCAGTTCTTC.